This passage covers 13 T cell receptor beta chains from one sample sequenced in a study of blood T cell repertoires in COVID-19. Measured with immunoSEQ multiplex PCR; TCRdb has only the in-frame clones, and not every one. The data contain 230,000 or so clones, 70% to 90% of them singletons. Sequenced sample: PBMCs or T cells enriched from blood (not recorded which). Every receptor here comes from a woman aged 45-60 years with acute COVID-19.

The V and J genes are TRBV28 and TRBJ2-7, with 10 bases identical to TRBD2. From germline, CDR1 is MDHEN and CDR2 SYDVKM. V shed 5 bases and J 4 bases; nucleotides not matched to a gene: 11. This CDR3 region has 16 residues. CDR3 nucleotide sequence: TGTGCCAGCAGTCCTAAAGGACTAGCGGCTAAATACGAGCAGTACTTC. This codes for CASSPKGLAAKYEQYF.

The chain carries TRBV5-1 and TRBJ2-1; 16 bases match TRBD2. The germline V gene encodes CDR1 SGHRS and CDR2 YFSETQ. CDR3 length: 17 residues. The junction had 8 bases not matched to a gene; V was cut back by 2 bases and J by 9 bases. CDR3 bases: TGCGCCAGCAGCTTCGGGACTAGCGGGAGGGCCGGGGGTGAGCAGTTCTTC. Amino acids: CASSFGTSGRAGGEQFF.

This clone was counted once. The rearrangement links TRBV5-4 to TRBJ2-7; D is possibly TRBD1 (6 bases). V was pared by 4 bases and J by 2 bases, with 13 bases between. Germline CDR1 reads SGHNT; CDR2 reads YYREEE (reference sequence). This CDR3 is built from 14 residues. CDR3 protein: CASSAQQGPYEQYF. DNA of the CDR3: TGTGCCAGCAGCGCGCAACAGGGCCCCTACGAGCAGTACTTC. The entire variable domain, with the rest obtained from reference TRBV5-4 and TRBJ2-7, is as follows: ETGVTQSPTHLIKTRGQQVTLRCSSQSGHNTVSWYQQALGQGPQFIFQYYREEENGRGNFPPRFSGLQFPNYSSELNVNALELDDSALYLCASSAQQGPYEQYFGPGTRLTVT.

The chain recombines TRBV28 with TRBJ1-2; D possibly corresponds to TRBD1 (6 bases). The CDR3 is 17 residues long. CDR1 and CDR2 (germline): MDHEN, SYDVKM. Trimming removed 1 base from V and 7 bases from J, with 22 bases in between. The CDR3 loop is CASSLFRGWQGLGGYTF. In nucleotides, the CDR3 is TGTGCCAGCAGTTTATTTAGGGGGTGGCAGGGATTAGGTGGCTACACCTTC.

The chain has TRBV4-1 and TRBJ2-3; TRBD1 matches 8 bases. This CDR3 region has 16 residues. Per the germline V gene, CDR1 is MGHRA and CDR2 is YSYEKL. Germline trimming cut 2 bases from V and 0 bases from J; bases unmatched to any gene: 4. The DNA of the CDR3 is TGCGCCAGCAGCCAATGGGACAGGAGAAGCACAGATACGCAGTATTTT. This codes for CASSQWDRRSTDTQYF.

The chain combines TRBV11-3 with TRBJ2-1; 13 nucleotides match TRBD2. In germline, CDR1 is SGHNT, CDR2 YENEEA. The CDR3 extends over 18 amino acids. Losses at the gene ends were 5 bases for V and 4 bases for J; bases not matched to a gene: 11. CDR3 protein: CASSPGTSGMLSYNEQFF. The CDR3 bases are TGTGCCAGCAGCCCTGGGACTAGCGGGATGCTTTCTTACAATGAGCAGTTCTTC.

V gene TRBV15 combines with J gene TRBJ2-1, with a possible D match to TRBD1 (5 bases). There are 16 residues in the CDR3. Per the germline V gene, CDR1 is LNHNV and CDR2 is YYDKDF (reference sequence). Deletions cut 2 bases from V and 2 bases from J, with 13 bases between. Written as DNA, the CDR3 is TGTGCCACCAGCAGACCTCAGGGTCCAACCTACAATGAGCAGTTCTTC. Its translation is CATSRPQGPTYNEQFF.

A single count supports this clone. The chain combines TRBV5-1 with TRBJ1-1; TRBD1 is a possible D gene (5 bases). Germline V gene sequence: CDR1 SGHRS, CDR2 YFSETQ. CDR3 length: 15 amino acids. Trimming shortened V by 1 base and J by 8 bases, and 18 bases separated the two germline ends. CDR3 loop: CASSLMAGSGGEAFF. In nucleotides, the CDR3 is TGCGCCAGCAGCTTGATGGCAGGGTCCGGGGGGGAAGCTTTCTTT.

As DNA, the CDR3 is TGTGCCAGCAGTTTAAGGGGGCCTGCTTCCAAAAACATTCAGTACTTC. Amino acids: CASSLRGPASKNIQYF. J is TRBJ2-4 and V is TRBV27, with 7 bases aligning to TRBD1. After removal of 2 bases from V and 2 bases from J, the junction contained 6 bases not matched to a gene. Germline V gene lookup returns CDR1 MNHEY and CDR2 SMNVEV (reference sequence). The CDR3 extends over 16 amino acids.

This clone was recorded a few times. This chain connects TRBV10-3 to TRBJ1-1; no reliable D call. CDR1 is ENHRY, CDR2 SYGVKD, per germline. This CDR3 is 14 amino acids long. Trimming pared 3 bases from V and 0 bases from J, leaving 8 bases between. The DNA for the CDR3 is TGTGCCATCAGTGAAGGAGGTTTGAACACTGAAGCTTTCTTT. This gives the protein CAISEGGLNTEAFF.

The V gene is TRBV4-3, the J gene TRBJ2-7, with TRBD2 matching over 11 bases. Germline V CDR1 and CDR2: LGHNA, YSLEER. This CDR3 has 17 amino acids. V lost 4 bases, J lost 3 bases, and 11 bases stayed unmatched. Here the CDR3 DNA reads TGCGCCAGCAGCCGAACCACCGGGACTAGCGGAAACTACGAGCAGTACTTC. This encodes CASSRTTGTSGNYEQYF.

This sequence joins TRBV5-5 and TRBJ1-2; the D gene is possibly TRBD1 (5 bases). Germline values: CDR1 SGHKS, CDR2 YYEKEE (reference sequence). The germline V and J ends were trimmed by 4 bases and 7 bases, with 14 bases remaining between them. CDR3 length: 13 amino acids. The DNA of the CDR3 is TGTGCCAGCAGCGCGTCCTGGGGCCGTGGCTACACCTTC. Its protein product is CASSASWGRGYTF.

This chain uses TRBV29-1 with TRBJ2-1; TRBD2 agrees at 7 bases. V was pared by 1 base and J by 9 bases, with 3 bases of the junction left unmatched. The CDR3 loop spans 12 amino acids. Germline V gene sequence: CDR1 SQVTM, CDR2 ANQGSEA. This chain's CDR3 is CSVEGLAAEQFF. In DNA form, the CDR3 reads TGCAGCGTTGAAGGGCTAGCGGCTGAGCAGTTCTTC.